These T cell receptor beta chains were read from a single sample in a study of cytomegalovirus exposure and HLA in healthy donors. The protocol was immunoSEQ multiplex PCR, while the TCRdb copy is restricted to in-frame clones and leaves out a portion. The sample carries over 150,000 clones, 65% to 85% recorded once. The source material was PBMCs. These receptors all stem from a boy between 2 and 15 years old in good health and CMV-seronegative. The CDR3 runs from the conserved cysteine through the conserved F or W. Each record gives: V gene, clone size, J gene, D gene, CDR3 protein, CDR3 DNA. The D gene is left open where the match is weak. Size values are once, few and many counts, or a class for expanded clones, and some rows have none.

v_call: TRBV18; clone_size: -; j_call: TRBJ2-3; d_call: -; cdr3_aa: CASSPRDTPDTQYF; cdr3_nt: TGTGCCAGCTCACCACGGGACACCCCAGATACGCAGTATTTT
v_call: TRBV29-1; clone_size: -; j_call: TRBJ1-2; d_call: TRBD1; cdr3_aa: CSVGAEGDRGFSYGYTF; cdr3_nt: TGCAGCGTTGGGGCGGAAGGAGACAGGGGATTTTCCTATGGCTACACCTTC
v_call: TRBV2; clone_size: -; j_call: TRBJ2-1; d_call: TRBD2; cdr3_aa: CASSELSGLALGEQFF; cdr3_nt: TGTGCCAGCAGTGAATTATCGGGACTAGCGTTAGGTGAGCAGTTCTTC
v_call: TRBV30; clone_size: -; j_call: TRBJ2-3; d_call: TRBD1; cdr3_aa: CAWSVRQGVDTQYF; cdr3_nt: TGTGCCTGGAGTGTGCGGCAGGGGGTGGATACGCAGTATTTT
v_call: TRBV30; clone_size: -; j_call: TRBJ1-6; d_call: -; cdr3_aa: CAWSESSYNSPLHF; cdr3_nt: TGTGCCTGGTCGGAGAGCTCCTATAATTCACCCCTCCACTTT
v_call: TRBV10-2; clone_size: -; j_call: TRBJ1-3; d_call: TRBD1; cdr3_aa: CASRDLAGQGVSNTIYF; cdr3_nt: TGCGCCAGCAGAGACCTTGCGGGACAGGGCGTTTCGAACACCATATATTTT
v_call: TRBV2; clone_size: -; j_call: TRBJ2-1; d_call: -; cdr3_aa: CASNRRSTNEQFF; cdr3_nt: TGTGCCAGCAACAGGCGCTCCACCAATGAGCAGTTCTTC
v_call: TRBV6-6; clone_size: -; j_call: TRBJ1-5; d_call: -; cdr3_aa: CASSLPPGANQPQHF; cdr3_nt: TGTGCCAGCAGCCTCCCCCCAGGGGCCAATCAGCCCCAGCATTTT
v_call: TRBV7-3; clone_size: -; j_call: TRBJ2-5; d_call: TRBD1; cdr3_aa: CASSSTGDRETQYF; cdr3_nt: TGTGCCAGCAGCTCCACAGGGGATAGGGAGACCCAGTACTTC
v_call: TRBV5-1; clone_size: few; j_call: TRBJ2-5; d_call: TRBD1; cdr3_aa: CASSIGTGEETQYF; cdr3_nt: TGCGCCAGCAGCATTGGGACAGGGGAAGAGACCCAGTACTTC
v_call: TRBV6-5; clone_size: -; j_call: TRBJ2-1; d_call: TRBD2; cdr3_aa: CASRILAVSYNEQFF; cdr3_nt: TGTGCCAGCAGGATCCTAGCGGTCTCCTACAATGAGCAGTTCTTC
v_call: TRBV7-2; clone_size: -; j_call: TRBJ2-7; d_call: TRBD2; cdr3_aa: CASSPGGAGGYEQYF; cdr3_nt: TGTGCCAGCAGCCCCGGGGGAGCGGGAGGCTACGAGCAGTACTTC
v_call: TRBV30; clone_size: -; j_call: TRBJ1-1; d_call: -; cdr3_aa: CAWSRSGGAFF; cdr3_nt: TGTGCCTGGAGTCGATCGGGGGGGGCTTTCTTT
v_call: TRBV7-2; clone_size: -; j_call: TRBJ1-4; d_call: -; cdr3_aa: CASSPAATGSNEKLFF; cdr3_nt: TGTGCCAGCAGCCCCGCAGCCACAGGGTCTAATGAAAAACTGTTTTTT
v_call: TRBV27; clone_size: -; j_call: TRBJ1-1; d_call: TRBD1; cdr3_aa: CASSLTGGTEAFF; cdr3_nt: TGTGCCAGCAGTCTGACAGGGGGTACTGAAGCTTTCTTT
v_call: TRBV7-9; clone_size: -; j_call: TRBJ1-1; d_call: -; cdr3_aa: CASSLVQALNTEAFF; cdr3_nt: TGTGCCAGCAGCTTAGTACAGGCCTTGAACACTGAAGCTTTCTTT
v_call: TRBV27; clone_size: -; j_call: TRBJ1-5; d_call: -; cdr3_aa: CASSVRGTPLNQPQHF; cdr3_nt: TGTGCCAGCAGTGTCAGGGGTACTCCCTTGAATCAGCCCCAGCATTTT
v_call: TRBV5-8; clone_size: once; j_call: TRBJ1-2; d_call: TRBD1; cdr3_aa: CASSPDRVRGYTF; cdr3_nt: TGTGCCAGCAGCCCCGACAGGGTTCGGGGCTACACCTTC
v_call: TRBV29-1; clone_size: -; j_call: TRBJ1-1; d_call: -; cdr3_aa: CSVRDNTIGDTEAFF; cdr3_nt: TGCAGCGTTAGGGACAATACTATCGGGGACACTGAAGCTTTCTTT
v_call: TRBV5-4; clone_size: -; j_call: TRBJ2-1; d_call: -; cdr3_aa: CASSLISGYNEQFF; cdr3_nt: TGTGCCAGCAGCTTGATTAGCGGCTACAATGAGCAGTTCTTC
v_call: TRBV2; clone_size: -; j_call: TRBJ1-5; d_call: -; cdr3_aa: CASSGAGLSNQPQHF; cdr3_nt: TGTGCCAGCAGTGGGGCAGGGCTGAGCAATCAGCCCCAGCATTTT
v_call: TRBV19; clone_size: -; j_call: TRBJ2-1; d_call: -; cdr3_aa: CASSILAEVGYNEQFF; cdr3_nt: TGTGCCAGTAGTATCTTAGCGGAGGTTGGGTACAATGAGCAGTTCTTC
v_call: TRBV5-1; clone_size: -; j_call: TRBJ1-2; d_call: -; cdr3_aa: CASSLEAQAYGYTF; cdr3_nt: TGCGCCAGCAGCTTGGAAGCCCAGGCCTATGGCTACACCTTC
v_call: TRBV30; clone_size: few; j_call: TRBJ2-5; d_call: TRBD1; cdr3_aa: CAWTWTGGGETQYF; cdr3_nt: TGTGCCTGGACCTGGACAGGGGGCGGGGAGACCCAGTACTTC
v_call: TRBV18; clone_size: -; j_call: TRBJ2-5; d_call: TRBD1; cdr3_aa: CASSPRGQGVRETQYF; cdr3_nt: TGTGCCAGCTCACCGCGGGGACAGGGGGTACGGGAGACCCAGTACTTC
v_call: TRBV10-3; clone_size: few; j_call: TRBJ1-5; d_call: -; cdr3_aa: CAISDGNQPQHF; cdr3_nt: TGTGCCATCAGTGACGGCAATCAGCCCCAGCATTTT
v_call: TRBV27; clone_size: once; j_call: TRBJ2-6; d_call: -; cdr3_aa: CASSWRTGANVLTF; cdr3_nt: TGTGCCAGCAGCTGGAGAACGGGGGCCAACGTCCTGACTTTC
v_call: TRBV29-1; clone_size: -; j_call: TRBJ1-2; d_call: -; cdr3_aa: CSVAGAYGYTF; cdr3_nt: TGCAGCGTTGCTGGGGCCTATGGCTACACCTTC
v_call: TRBV19; clone_size: -; j_call: TRBJ1-2; d_call: -; cdr3_aa: CASSISPGKGRGYGYTF; cdr3_nt: TGTGCCAGTAGTATCTCTCCCGGGAAGGGTCGTGGCTATGGCTACACCTTC
v_call: TRBV18; clone_size: -; j_call: TRBJ1-2; d_call: -; cdr3_aa: CASSPDGRGLGYGYTF; cdr3_nt: TGTGCCAGCTCACCCGACGGCAGGGGCCTAGGATATGGCTACACCTTC
v_call: TRBV6-1; clone_size: once; j_call: TRBJ1-4; d_call: -; cdr3_aa: CASSFREKLFF; cdr3_nt: TGTGCCAGCAGTTTCAGAGAAAAACTGTTTTTT
v_call: TRBV30; clone_size: -; j_call: TRBJ1-3; d_call: -; cdr3_aa: CAWTLGDTIYF; cdr3_nt: TGTGCCTGGACCTTAGGGGACACCATATATTTT
v_call: TRBV4-1; clone_size: -; j_call: TRBJ2-7; d_call: -; cdr3_aa: CASSQVWGVSYEQYF; cdr3_nt: TGCGCCAGCAGCCAAGTCTGGGGGGTCTCCTACGAGCAGTACTTC
v_call: TRBV28; clone_size: -; j_call: TRBJ2-3; d_call: -; cdr3_aa: CASTKGGPVDTQYF; cdr3_nt: TGTGCCAGCACCAAGGGGGGGCCCGTTGATACGCAGTATTTT
v_call: TRBV6-5; clone_size: -; j_call: TRBJ2-1; d_call: -; cdr3_aa: CASSYSRLRGEQFF; cdr3_nt: TGTGCCAGCAGTTACTCCCGGCTCCGGGGGGAGCAGTTCTTC
v_call: TRBV7-2; clone_size: -; j_call: TRBJ2-7; d_call: TRBD2; cdr3_aa: CASSLTSGTSYEQYF; cdr3_nt: TGTGCCAGCAGCCTGACTAGCGGGACTTCCTACGAGCAGTACTTC
v_call: TRBV29-1; clone_size: -; j_call: TRBJ1-2; d_call: -; cdr3_aa: CSVEERPGGYGYTF; cdr3_nt: TGCAGCGTTGAAGAGCGTCCGGGGGGATATGGCTACACCTTC
v_call: TRBV6-5; clone_size: -; j_call: TRBJ2-7; d_call: TRBD2; cdr3_aa: CASRGLAGWAYEQYF; cdr3_nt: TGTGCCAGCAGAGGACTAGCGGGATGGGCCTACGAGCAGTACTTC
v_call: TRBV30; clone_size: -; j_call: TRBJ2-1; d_call: -; cdr3_aa: CAWSRGEVDPRNEQFF; cdr3_nt: TGTGCCTGGAGTCGGGGTGAGGTGGACCCTAGGAATGAGCAGTTCTTC
v_call: TRBV2; clone_size: -; j_call: TRBJ1-2; d_call: TRBD1; cdr3_aa: CASSGGDRGWRGYTF; cdr3_nt: TGTGCCAGCAGTGGGGGGGACAGGGGATGGCGGGGCTACACCTTC
v_call: TRBV5-5; clone_size: -; j_call: TRBJ1-4; d_call: -; cdr3_aa: CASSGSGGEEKLLF; cdr3_nt: TGTGCCAGCAGCGGGAGCGGGGGGGAAGAAAAACTGCTTTTT
v_call: TRBV4-1; clone_size: -; j_call: TRBJ2-1; d_call: TRBD2; cdr3_aa: CASSQVFPSGSFDEQFF; cdr3_nt: TGCGCCAGCAGCCAAGTGTTCCCTAGCGGGAGTTTCGATGAGCAGTTCTTC
v_call: TRBV4-2; clone_size: -; j_call: TRBJ2-7; d_call: -; cdr3_aa: CASSVGAGIYEQYF; cdr3_nt: TGTGCCAGCAGTGTAGGGGCAGGGATCTACGAGCAGTACTTC